The present T cell receptor beta chain was sequenced within a study of shared clonotypes between healthy human individuals. CD8 cells classed as naive were CD45RO-negative and positively selected for CCR7, excluding terminally differentiated effector memory CD45RA+ cells. Study-wide points: Rarefaction demonstrated incomplete sorted-subset sequencing despite large depth.

TCRdb's table, derived via immunoSEQ multiplex PCR, lists solely in-frame clones and lacks some. This sample has around 2.1 million clones, with about 93% found just once. V was clipped by 6 bases and J by 8 bases, with 16 bases between them. CDR3 size: 13 residues. CDR1 and CDR2 from the germline V gene are MNHEY and SVGAGI. This clone was seen only once. The antigen is not known. Specimen: naive CD8+ T cells from PBMCs. This clonotype was obtained from a young man in good health. Some clones in this sample may be carry-over from other donors' samples. V and J are TRBV6-5 and TRBJ1-2; D not certain. CDR3 sequence (DNA): TGTGCCAGCAGCCCTCCCGTTGGGGTAGGCTACACCTTC. Its protein product is CASSPPVGVGYTF.